This T cell receptor (beta chain) was captured by sequencing in a study of cytomegalovirus exposure and HLA in healthy donors. The PCR made use of 60 Vbeta and 13 Jbeta primers. The table came from immunoSEQ multiplex PCR; TCRdb's copy has only in-frame clones and leaves some out. The data contain 150,000 to 200,000 clones, more than 75% of them seen just once; the ten biggest clones take up more than 1.4%. From germline, CDR1 is SGHTA and CDR2 FQGNSA. The V gene lost 3 bases and the J gene lost 7 bases, with 9 bases spanning the gap. This CDR3 has 12 amino acids. This TCR was sampled from a male donor in good health and CMV-seronegative. The sample consisted of PBMCs. V gene TRBV7-2 combines with J gene TRBJ2-5, with D possibly TRBD2 on 5 matching bases. The DNA of the CDR3 is TGTGCCAGCAGCTTGGACTCGGGGACCCAGTACTTC. Translation gives CASSLDSGTQYF.